The 10 T cell receptor beta chains listed next were all sequenced from one sample in a study of blood T cell repertoires in COVID-19 (dated by TCRdb to the early 2020s). Library preparation employed the immunoSEQ multiplex PCR assay. The table was pulled from immuneACCESS by TCRdb, which kept in-frame rearrangements only. Such tables lose some clones; where checked, under half of the loss comes from unresolved V genes, and the rest has no known cause. Recorded for this sample are 250,000 to 350,000 clones; roughly 85% of them occurred a single time. The top ten hold about 3% of the sample. Sequencing input: peripheral blood. These receptors were collected from a woman under 40 with active or convalescent COVID-19.

The chain uses TRBV18 and TRBJ1-5, with D possibly being TRBD1 (5 bases). The germline V gene encodes CDR1 KGHSH and CDR2 LQKENI. The CDR3 runs 16 residues. The ends were cut back, 4 bases at V and 3 bases at J, with 16 bases in the middle. The CDR3 DNA follows: TGTGCCAGCTCACGTTACTCCGGGACTGCCAATCAGCCCCAGCATTTT. This codes for CASSRYSGTANQPQHF.

V is TRBV7-9 and J is TRBJ2-1; possible D gene TRBD1, 5 bases. Germline V gives CDR1 SEHNR, CDR2 FQNEAQ (reference sequence). The CDR3 extends over 14 amino acids. Trimming took off 0 bases at V and 7 bases at J, with 10 bases between the two ends. The CDR3 bases are TGTGCCAGCAGCTTAGCCAGGGAAAGGAATGAGCAGTTCTTC. It translates to CASSLARERNEQFF.

J is TRBJ2-1 and V is TRBV7-3, with TRBD2 identical over 15 bases. The CDR3 runs to 20 residues. Per germline, CDR1 SGHTA and CDR2 FQGTGA. V lost 5 bases and J lost 2; bases outside the gene matches: 13. The CDR3 DNA is TGTGCCAGCAGCCTCCGGACTAGCGGGGGGGCCTTAGGGACCTACAATGAGCAGTTCTTC. Its protein product is CASSLRTSGGALGTYNEQFF.

This rearrangement joins TRBV6-5 to TRBJ2-5, with TRBD2 identical over 14 bases. V dropped 5 bases and J dropped 6; count of bases not matched to a gene: 5. This CDR3 has 15 amino acids. The germline gives CDR1 MNHEY, CDR2 SVGAGI. CDR3 region: CASSPRTSGGQTQYF. The CDR3 bases are TGTGCCAGCAGTCCACGGACTAGCGGGGGGCAGACCCAGTACTTC.

V and J are TRBV27 and TRBJ1-1; possible D gene TRBD1, 5 bases. The V end was cut by 7 bases, the J end by 5 bases, with 14 bases between. The CDR3 loop spans 13 amino acids. From germline, CDR1 is MNHEY and CDR2 SMNVEV (reference sequence). The CDR3 spells CASTELGGTEAFF. CDR3 nucleotide sequence: TGTGCCAGCACCGAGCTCGGGGGGACTGAAGCTTTCTTT.

This chain joins TRBV5-1 and TRBJ1-2, with TRBD1 as a possible D gene (5 bases). CDR1 and CDR2 (germline): SGHRS, YFSETQ. The V and J ends lost 1 base and 5 bases respectively, with 12 bases between them. The CDR3 extends over 14 amino acids. CDR3 coding DNA: TGCGCCAGCAGCTTGTACGGGGGTGGATATGGCTACACCTTC. Encoded protein: CASSLYGGGYGYTF.

The chain joins TRBV6-5 to TRBJ2-4; 7 nucleotides agree with TRBD2. CDR3 size: 15 residues. V lost 10 bases to trimming and J lost 1 base; unmatched junction nucleotides: 10. CDR1 and CDR2 from the germline V gene are MNHEY and SVGAGI. In DNA form, the CDR3 reads TGTGCCATAGGGAGGGAAGCCTCTGCCAAAAACATTCAGTACTTC. This gives the protein CAIGREASAKNIQYF.

On this clone itself: The germline gene is not matched at one end of the junction; a read error may be the cause. V gene TRBV7-7 combines with J gene TRBJ2-1, with D tentatively TRBD1 (5 bases). There are 15 residues in the CDR3. Germline V gene sequence: CDR1 SSHAT, CDR2 FNYEAQ (reference sequence). The CDR3 reads CASSLAPAIQGEQFF. CDR3 DNA sequence: TGTGCTAGCAGCTTAGCTCCGGCAATTCAGGGTGAGCAGTTCTTC. The full variable domain, rest sourced from reference TRBV7-7 and TRBJ2-1, is GAGVSQSPRYKVTKRGQDVTLRCDPISSHATLYWYQQALGQGPEFLTYFNYEAQPDKSGLPSDRFSAERPEGSISTLTIQRTEQRDSAMYRCASSLAPAIQGEQFFGPGTRLTVL.

The J gene is TRBJ2-2, the V gene TRBV19; D unclear. The CDR3 has 12 amino acids. CDR1 and CDR2 from the germline V gene are LNHDA and SQIVND (reference sequence). V was cut by 7 bases and J by 2 bases, with 5 bases left in between. CDR3 protein: CASTRNTGELFF. The CDR3 DNA reads TGTGCCAGTACCAGAAACACCGGGGAGCTGTTTTTT.

This clone has more than one count but fewer than ten. This chain joins TRBV7-9 and TRBJ2-7; 8 bases match TRBD1. The CDR3 runs to 14 residues. CDR1 is SEHNR and CDR2 is FQNEAQ in the germline V gene (reference sequence). The J segment lost 1 base and the V segment lost 5 bases, leaving 4 bases of the junction unmatched. CDR3 residues: CASSPQGASYEQYF. The CDR3 coding sequence is TGTGCCAGCAGCCCTCAGGGGGCGTCCTACGAGCAGTACTTC.